Each of the 9 T cell receptor beta chains below was sequenced from the same sample in a study of neurological immune-mediated disorders. TCRdb used MiXCR to reprocess the 5' RACE reads, holding one entry per CDR3 protein. The repertoire holds roughly 75,000 distinct CDR3 sequences, just over 2.5% seen once, with 1.1% in the top ten. Sequenced sample: PBMCs. The receptors were gathered from a woman aged 25-40 years with multiple sclerosis.

This clonotype showed up many times. The rearrangement joins TRBV3-1 to TRBJ2-7; weak D call: TRBD1 (6 bases). Looked up from germline, CDR1 is LGHDT and CDR2 is YNNKEL (reference sequence). CDR3 length: 13 residues. The V gene lost 4 bases and the J gene lost 5 bases, with 12 bases spanning the gap. The DNA for the CDR3 is TGTGCCAGCAGCCCACCGACAGGCGACGAGCAGTACTTC. Protein: CASSPPTGDEQYF.

This clonotype was seen many times. V gene TRBV7-2 combines with J gene TRBJ2-7, with unresolved D. From germline, CDR1 is SGHTA and CDR2 FQGNSA. V was shortened by 6 bases and J by 2 bases, with 14 bases between the two germline ends. The CDR3 is made up of 14 amino acids. The CDR3 DNA sequence: TGTGCCAGCAGTTACCGGACGAGTACCTACGAGCAGTACTTC. Translating gives CASSYRTSTYEQYF.

The sample holds many counts of this clonotype. The V call is TRBV6-6, the J call TRBJ1-1, with a weak D call TRBD1 (5 bases). Germline V CDR1 and CDR2: MNHNY, SVGAGI (reference sequence). The CDR3 has 11 residues. V gave up 6 bases and J gave up 10 bases, with 12 bases separating them. CDR3 region: CASSTGGSAFF. CDR3 coding DNA: TGTGCCAGCAGCACGGGGGGGTCAGCTTTCTTT.

This clonotype was seen at least ten times. The chain couples TRBV20-1 to TRBJ2-1, with D unclear. The CDR3 runs to 15 residues. CDR1 and CDR2 from the germline V gene are DFQATT and SNEGSKA (reference sequence). Trimming pared 6 bases from V and 3 bases from J, leaving 18 bases between. The CDR3 DNA follows: TGCAGTGCATGCGTCTTGGCGGCCGACTACAATGAGCAGTTCTTC. As protein: CSACVLAADYNEQFF.

There are many counts of this clonotype. The V and J genes are TRBV7-2 and TRBJ2-7; D might be TRBD2 (5 bases). V was shortened by 2 bases and J by 4 bases, with 12 bases between the two germline ends. Germline loops: CDR1 SGHTA, CDR2 FQGNSA. CDR3 length: 14 residues. In DNA form, the CDR3 reads TGTGCCAGCAGCTTATTTCCTGAGGGATACGAGCAGTACTTC. Its translation: CASSLFPEGYEQYF.

The sample holds many counts of this clonotype. The V call is TRBV5-1, the J call TRBJ2-1; D might be TRBD1 or TRBD2, each matching 6 bases. The CDR3 has 16 amino acids. V shed 3 bases and J shed 8 bases, with 21 bases lying between them. Germline V gives CDR1 SGHRS, CDR2 YFSETQ. CDR3 protein: CASSWGAFGQIDEQFF. The CDR3 coding sequence is TGCGCCAGCAGCTGGGGGGCCTTTGGGCAGATCGATGAGCAGTTCTTC.

This clonotype came up a few times. The chain couples TRBV20-1 to TRBJ2-7; TRBD1 agrees at 7 bases. CDR3 length: 14 amino acids. The trim removed 5 bases at V and 1 base at J, leaving 8 bases unmatched. The germline V gene encodes CDR1 DFQATT and CDR2 SNEGSKA (reference sequence). The CDR3 bases are TGCAGTGCTCAACAGGGGAAAGGGTCCTACGAGCAGTACTTC. Translated: CSAQQGKGSYEQYF.

In this sample, this clonotype turned up a few times. V usage is TRBV7-9 and J usage is TRBJ2-6, with 9 nucleotides matching TRBD1. The ends lost 5 bases at V and 8 bases at J; junction bases unmatched: 10. The CDR3 covers 16 residues. Germline values: CDR1 SEHNR, CDR2 FQNEAQ (reference sequence). CDR3 coding DNA: TGTGCCAGCAGCCCGGGACAGGGTTCTTACTCCAACGTCCTGACTTTC. Its protein is CASSPGQGSYSNVLTF.

This clonotype was seen repeatedly, ten times or more. The rearrangement links TRBV12-3 or TRBV12-4 to TRBJ2-2; 7 positions agree with TRBD1. J was trimmed by 5 bases and V by 3 bases; bases with no gene match: 6. CDR3 length equals 15 residues. The DNA for the CDR3 is TGTGCCAGCAGTTTCGGGACAGTGAAAACCGGGGAGCTGTTTTTT. Translating gives CASSFGTVKTGELFF.